What follows are 17 T cell receptor beta chains derived from one specimen sequenced in a study of post-analysis software for immune sequencing data. Study results and caveats: Patients carried roughly 5 TRBV segments more frequently than controls did, and TRBV5-6, TRBV5-1 and TRBV20-1 were among them.

Their recognized antigens are unknown. Unique molecular identifiers were present in the TCR beta cDNA libraries. TCRdb independently ran MiXCR on the PCR reads; one entry per CDR3 protein. The sample records about 540,000 distinct CDR3 sequences, under 40% being singletons. Sequenced sample: blood. The source of these receptors is a girl aged 2-17 years with multiple sclerosis.

J is TRBJ1-2 and V is TRBV28; D possibly corresponds to TRBD1 (5 bases). The germline V gene encodes CDR1 MDHEN and CDR2 SYDVKM. CDR3 length equals 14 residues. V was pared by 6 bases and J by 8 bases, with 19 bases between. The CDR3 protein is CASRTREAGRGYTF. CDR3 coding DNA: TGTGCCAGCAGGACCCGGGAGGCAGGGAGGGGCTACACCTTC.

This chain connects TRBV20-1 to TRBJ1-1, with D perhaps TRBD1 (5 bases). The germline V gene encodes CDR1 DFQATT and CDR2 SNEGSKA (reference sequence). The CDR3 runs 13 residues. Trimming removed 5 bases from V and 9 bases from J, with 19 bases in between. CDR3 region: CSALARDGTKAFF. The CDR3 nucleotides are TGCAGTGCTCTCGCCAGGGACGGGACTAAAGCTTTCTTT.

This clonotype was picked up a small number of times. The chain combines TRBV10-3 with TRBJ1-5; D call uncertain. The CDR3 is 12 amino acids. Germline CDR1 ENHRY, CDR2 SYGVKD. Trimming left V 6 bases short and J 7 bases short, with 10 bases between. The CDR3: CAISQGGQPQHF. DNA for the CDR3: TGTGCCATCAGCCAAGGTGGGCAGCCCCAGCATTTT.

The rearrangement joins TRBV12-3 or TRBV12-4 to TRBJ1-1; D is ambiguous. V was shortened by 3 bases and J by 4 bases, with 9 bases between the two germline ends. The CDR3 loop spans 13 amino acids. CDR3 sequence reads: CASSFSVGTEAFF. The CDR3, as DNA: TGTGCCAGCAGTTTCTCGGTGGGCACTGAAGCTTTCTTT.

The rearrangement joins TRBV7-2 to TRBJ1-2; D call uncertain. The V and J ends lost 7 bases and 4 bases respectively, with 19 bases between them. The CDR3 sequence is 15 residues long. The germline V gene encodes CDR1 SGHTA and CDR2 FQGNSA. This CDR3 reads CASTLERGTGYGYTF. As DNA, the CDR3 is TGTGCCAGCACCCTAGAGCGGGGTACGGGCTATGGCTACACCTTC.

The chain uses TRBV2 and TRBJ2-1, with TRBD1 matching over 8 bases. Germline CDR1 SNHLY, CDR2 FYNNEI. J gave up 6 bases and V 7 bases, and 8 bases lay outside the gene matches. The CDR3 loop spans 14 amino acids. CDR3: CASTQGVAVNEQFF. The CDR3 region has the DNA TGTGCCAGCACACAGGGGGTGGCGGTCAATGAGCAGTTCTTC. Supplemented by reference TRBV2 and TRBJ2-1, the full variable domain reads EPEVTQTPSHQVTQMGQEVILRCVPISNHLYFYWYRQILGQKVEFLVSFYNNEISEKSEIFDDQFSVERPDGSNFTLKIRSTKLEDSAMYFCASTQGVAVNEQFFGPGTRLTVL.

In its sample, this clonotype was seen a few times. The rearrangement uses TRBV29-1 and TRBJ1-2, with TRBD1 as a possible D gene (6 bases). The V end was cut by 6 bases, the J end by 4 bases, with 12 bases between. CDR3 length: 12 residues. Germline loops: CDR1 SQVTM, CDR2 ANQGSEA. CDR3 loop: CSVQDSGYGYTF. The CDR3 DNA reads TGCAGCGTCCAGGACAGTGGCTATGGCTACACCTTC.

The chain uses TRBV12-3 or TRBV12-4 and TRBJ1-5; D remains unclear. This CDR3 contains 16 residues. Trimming removed 1 base at V and 7 bases at J, with 17 bases between. The CDR3 spells CASSLDAGFGIQPQHF. The CDR3 coding sequence is TGTGCCAGCAGTTTAGATGCGGGTTTTGGGATCCAGCCCCAGCATTTT.

This rearrangement joins TRBV7-2 to TRBJ2-1; TRBD2 matches 13 bases. CDR1 SGHTA and CDR2 FQGNSA come from the germline V gene. CDR3 length: 16 residues. V shed 4 bases, J shed 6 bases, and the junction held 6 bases outside the gene matches. CDR3 nucleotide sequence: TGTGCCAGCAGCTCCGATAGACTAGCGGGGGGCAATGAGCAGTTCTTC. Its translation: CASSSDRLAGGNEQFF.

V usage is TRBV20-1 and J usage is TRBJ1-6; D unclear. Germline V gene data show CDR1 as DFQATT and CDR2 as SNEGSKA (reference sequence). The CDR3 loop spans 14 amino acids. The V end lost 0 bases, the J end lost 10 bases, and 13 bases lay between the germline ends. CDR3: CSAREGARESPLHF. CDR3 nucleotide sequence: TGCAGTGCTAGAGAGGGTGCCCGGGAGTCACCCCTCCACTTT.

Regarding this clonotype: A much larger clone differs by one base, so this may be a read error. The V gene is TRBV12-3 or TRBV12-4, the J gene TRBJ2-1; D might be TRBD1 or TRBD2, each matching 6 bases. The CDR3 consists of 14 residues. The CDR3 loop reads CASSYPGGYNKQFF. In DNA form, the CDR3 reads TGTGCCAGCAGTTATCCCGGGGGCTACAATAAGCAGTTCTTC.

The V call is TRBV7-2, the J call TRBJ1-2; 8 nucleotides agree with TRBD1. This CDR3 region has 18 residues. With 4 bases clipped from V and 1 base from J, the junction kept 14 bases outside the gene matches. Per germline, CDR1 SGHTA and CDR2 FQGNSA. CDR3 nucleotide sequence: TGTGCCAGCAGCTCCAAGACAGGGGTCGATCCCTATAACTATGGCTACACCTTC. This sequence encodes CASSSKTGVDPYNYGYTF.

This clonotype was recorded a few times. This chain uses TRBV20-1 with TRBJ2-7; 7 bases are a match to TRBD2. This CDR3 has 13 residues. Trimming took 6 bases from V and 2 from J; bases not matched to a gene: 7. Germline values: CDR1 DFQATT, CDR2 SNEGSKA (reference sequence). The CDR3 bases are TGCAGTGCCCTAGCGGCAAGAGCCTACGAGCAGTACTTC. Its protein is CSALAARAYEQYF.

In its sample, this clonotype was seen a few times. The chain employs TRBV29-1 and TRBJ2-5, with unresolved D. The V end was cut by 8 bases, the J end by 0 bases, with 10 bases between. The CDR3 is made up of 12 amino acids. The germline V gene has CDR1 SQVTM and CDR2 ANQGSEA. CDR3 in DNA: TGCAGCCTTGTGGCAGACCAAGAGACCCAGTACTTC. It specifies CSLVADQETQYF.

This clonotype appeared many times. V usage is TRBV11-1 and J usage is TRBJ2-3; tentatively, D is TRBD2 (5 bases). The germline V gene encodes CDR1 SGHAT and CDR2 FQDESV (reference sequence). Trimming took 1 base from V and 4 from J, leaving 9 bases between them. The CDR3 length is 14 residues. CDR3 residues: CASSLGISADTQYF. CDR3 sequence (DNA): TGTGCCAGCAGCTTAGGGATTAGCGCAGATACGCAGTATTTT.

This clonotype appeared a single time. The chain carries TRBV20-1 and TRBJ1-1; no definite D call. The CDR3 consists of 11 residues. CDR1 and CDR2 (germline): DFQATT, SNEGSKA (reference sequence). Trimming stripped 6 bases from V and 7 bases from J, with 12 bases between. The CDR3 loop is CSASDGFEAFF. The CDR3 nucleotides read TGCAGTGCCAGTGACGGGTTTGAAGCTTTCTTT.

This clonotype was counted only a few times. J is TRBJ2-1 and V is TRBV7-8; tentatively, D is TRBD1 (6 bases). The J call may be in error: the DNA end matches TRBJ2-7 better. This CDR3 contains 14 residues. Germline V gene lookup returns CDR1 SGHVS and CDR2 FQNEAQ. CDR3 sequence reads: CASSLFGQNNEQYF. The DNA for the CDR3 is TGTGCCAGCAGCTTATTCGGACAGAACAATGAGCAGTACTTC.